One sample yielded the 10 T cell receptor beta chains listed below, sequenced in a study of CXCR3-negative and CXCR3-positive naive CD8 T cells (dated by TCRdb to between 2018 and 2020). These receptors' targets are unknown. Sequencing relied on a NextSeq 550. The Human TCR Profiling Kit (MiLaboratory) was used to make UMI-labeled 5' RACE TRB cDNA libraries. TCRdb reprocessed the public reads and reports one entry per CDR3 protein sequence, without DNA. This sample's table carries 150,000 to 170,000 distinct CDR3 sequences. The ten largest clonotypes hold nearly 0.5% of the sample. What the authors observed across the whole study: Compared with CXCR3-negative naive cells, CXCR3-positive naive cells had TRB CDR3s with higher hydrophobicity (lower Kidera factor 4), lower energy, and higher strength and volume indices.

Sequencing was performed on naive CXCR3+ CD8+ T cells from blood. The cell subset or site label of this sample denotes: CD45RO-CCR7+CD27+CD95- naive CD8+ T cells expressing CXCR3 (TNR3+). These receptors were obtained from a human donor in good health. Some clones in this sample may be carry-over from other donors' samples.

The V call is TRBV4-2, the J call TRBJ1-1; TCRdb designates TRBD1, a call that cannot be tested without DNA. This CDR3 has 15 amino acids. Germline values: CDR1 LGHNA, CDR2 YNFKEQ. The CDR3 here is CASSQEGQGVTEAFF.

This chain joins TRBV5-6 and TRBJ2-2; there is no DNA to check the TCRdb D call of TRBD1. The germline gives CDR1 SGHDT, CDR2 YYEEEE. The CDR3 extends over 15 amino acids. The CDR3 loop is CARDGGVFWTGELFF.

The chain employs TRBV28 and TRBJ1-1. The germline gives CDR1 MDHEN, CDR2 SYDVKM. The CDR3 is made up of 13 amino acids. Here the CDR3 reads CASSLLTGTEAFF.

The rearrangement uses TRBV2 and TRBJ2-3; TCRdb's D gene call, TRBD2, goes unchecked for lack of DNA. The CDR3 loop spans 16 amino acids. The V gene's germline CDR1 is SNHLY and CDR2 FYNNEI. CDR3 residues: CASSESAEGFTDTQYF. Full variable domain (rest looked up from reference TRBV2 and TRBJ2-3): EPEVTQTPSHQVTQMGQEVILRCVPISNHLYFYWYRQILGQKVEFLVSFYNNEISEKSEIFDDQFSVERPDGSNFTLKIRSTKLEDSAMYFCASSESAEGFTDTQYFGPGTRLTVL.

The chain combines TRBV12-3 or TRBV12-4 with TRBJ2-3; TCRdb reports TRBD1, a call that lacks DNA to check it against. CDR3 length equals 15 residues. The CDR3 sequence: CASRPQARQDRSRDF.

This chain links TRBV28 with TRBJ2-5; the TCRdb D gene call, TRBD1, has no DNA to confirm it. CDR3 length: 15 amino acids. Germline CDR1 reads MDHEN; CDR2 reads SYDVKM. The CDR3 reads CASSRRTMRDETQYF.

CDR3 loop: CASSPTGVGNEQFF. This rearrangement joins TRBV4-2 to TRBJ2-1; TCRdb calls TRBD1, which cannot be checked without DNA. The CDR3 runs to 14 residues. Germline lookup yields CDR1 LGHNA and CDR2 YNFKEQ.

The V gene is TRBV5-5, the J gene TRBJ1-1; TCRdb reports TRBD1, a call that lacks DNA to check it against. Germline lookup yields CDR1 SGHKS and CDR2 YYEKEE (reference sequence). The CDR3 runs 13 residues. CDR3 amino acids: CASSITGGTEAFF.

The rearrangement uses TRBV7-9 and TRBJ2-7; the TCRdb call, TRBD1, lacks DNA for checking. The CDR3 length is 13 residues. From germline, CDR1 is SEHNR and CDR2 FQNEAQ (reference sequence). The CDR3 is CASSPGHDYEQYF.

The rearrangement joins TRBV12-3 or TRBV12-4 to TRBJ2-1; without DNA, the TCRdb call of TRBD2 cannot be checked. The CDR3 runs 16 residues. This CDR3 is CASSYPFSGRYNEQFF.